Presented here are 29 T cell receptor beta chains from one specimen sequenced in a study of blood T cell repertoires in COVID-19. Sequencing was performed with immunoSEQ multiplex PCR; in TCRdb, only in-frame clones are kept and a portion is missing. The profile shows approximately 260,000 clones, about 86% of them singletons. Sequencing was done on a sample of peripheral blood. All receptors come from a woman of 80 years or more with acute or convalescent COVID-19.

The chain has TRBV5-4 and TRBJ1-2, with D perhaps TRBD1 (5 bases). The CDR3 consists of 15 residues. Germline assignment: CDR1 SGHNT and CDR2 YYREEE (reference sequence). Deletions cut 3 bases from V and 2 bases from J, with 14 bases between. The CDR3 coding sequence is TGTGCCAGCAGCTCCCCCCGGGCAGGGAACTATGGCTACACCTTC. Its translation is CASSSPRAGNYGYTF.

This chain links TRBV10-3 with TRBJ2-5, with 8 bases fitting TRBD1. Germline-derived CDR1 and CDR2 are ENHRY and SYGVKD. CDR3 length: 16 amino acids. The junction had 5 bases not matched to a gene; V was cut back by 0 bases and J by 2 bases. The CDR3 sequence: CAISESWGQVQETQYF. CDR3 sequence (DNA): TGTGCCATCAGTGAGTCATGGGGACAGGTACAAGAGACCCAGTACTTC.

The V call is TRBV6-6, the J call TRBJ1-5; TRBD1 matches at 8 bases. The germline V gene has CDR1 MNHNY and CDR2 SVGAGI (reference sequence). J gave up 2 bases and V 5 bases, and 11 bases lay outside the gene matches. There are 17 residues in the CDR3. The CDR3 sequence: CASSLASRDRRNQPQHF. CDR3 nucleotides: TGTGCCAGCAGTCTCGCCAGTCGGGACAGGCGCAATCAGCCCCAGCATTTT.

This clone was observed once. V gene TRBV7-9 combines with J gene TRBJ2-7; D may be TRBD2 (5 bases). Trimming removed 5 bases at V and 2 bases at J, with 10 bases between. The CDR3 has 13 residues. The germline V gene encodes CDR1 SEHNR and CDR2 FQNEAQ (reference sequence). CDR3 in amino acids: CASSIRDTYEQYF. As DNA, the CDR3 is TGTGCCAGCAGCATCCGGGATACCTACGAGCAGTACTTC.

The chain carries TRBV9 and TRBJ1-3, with a weak D call TRBD1 (5 bases). The germline CDR1 and CDR2 sequences are SGDLS and YYNGEE. The ends were cut back, 3 bases at V and 2 bases at J, with 9 bases in the middle. The CDR3 extends over 14 amino acids. The CDR3, as DNA: TGTGCCAGCAGCGCCGGGACTACTGGAAACACCATATATTTT. It specifies CASSAGTTGNTIYF.

The genes are TRBV19 and TRBJ1-6, with a possible D match to TRBD1 (5 bases). Germline V lookup: CDR1 LNHDA, CDR2 SQIVND (reference sequence). The CDR3 extends over 14 amino acids. V gave up 5 bases and J gave up 9 bases, with 14 bases separating them. CDR3 protein: CASSAQGAASPLHF. The CDR3 nucleotides are TGTGCCAGTAGTGCTCAAGGGGCGGCTTCACCCCTCCACTTT.

The rearrangement joins TRBV3-1 (or the pseudogene TRBV3-2) to TRBJ2-7; perhaps TRBD1 as D (6 bases). This CDR3 has 14 residues. The V end was cut by 0 bases, the J end by 4 bases, with 10 bases between. Germline lookup yields CDR1 LGHDT and CDR2 YNNKEL (reference sequence). CDR3 nucleotides: TGTGCCAGCAGCCAAGATCATCAGGGGTACGAGCAGTACTTC. It translates to CASSQDHQGYEQYF.

This clone was found once. The chain employs TRBV7-5 and TRBJ1-5. TRBV7-5 is a pseudogene locus. CDR3 length: 18 amino acids. The CDR3 protein is CARSPPSPGSDYDQPQHF. The CDR3 nucleotides read TGTGCCAGAAGCCCTCCTTCCCCCGGGTCGGACTATGATCAGCCCCAGCATTTT.

The chain combines TRBV5-1 with TRBJ2-7; 10 bases are shared with TRBD2. This CDR3 contains 15 residues. Germline V gene sequence: CDR1 SGHRS, CDR2 YFSETQ. J gave up 3 bases and V 0 bases, and 3 bases lay outside the gene matches. This CDR3 is CASSLELAGNYEQYF. The CDR3 DNA reads as TGCGCCAGCAGCTTGGAACTAGCGGGGAACTACGAGCAGTACTTC.

DNA of the CDR3: TGTGCCAGCAGCAGGGACAGGGTCCCCTACGAGCAGTACTTC. Translating gives CASSRDRVPYEQYF. The V gene is TRBV5-6, the J gene TRBJ2-7, with 9 bases identical to TRBD1. CDR1 SGHDT and CDR2 YYEEEE come from the germline V gene. The CDR3 runs to 14 residues. V gave up 4 bases and J gave up 2 bases; unmatched junction bases: 4. Full variable domain (outside the CDR3, taken from reference TRBV5-6 and TRBJ2-7): DAGVTQSPTHLIKTRGQQVTLRCSPKSGHDTVSWYQQALGQGPQFIFQYYEEEERQRGNFPDRFSGHQFPNYSSELNVNALLLGDSALYLCASSRDRVPYEQYFGPGTRLTVT.

The chain couples TRBV9 to TRBJ1-1; TRBD1 is a possible D gene (6 bases). Germline V gene data show CDR1 as SGDLS and CDR2 as YYNGEE. CDR3 length: 13 amino acids. V lost 6 bases and J 1 base, leaving 10 bases between the germline ends. The CDR3 DNA sequence: TGTGCCAGCAACCAGGGGACGAACACTGAAGCTTTCTTT. As protein: CASNQGTNTEAFF.

As to this clone: The same CDR3 arises from other DNA sequences in this sample as well. The chain carries TRBV9 and TRBJ2-7; D not certain. The CDR3 totals 14 residues. The V and J ends lost 0 bases and 0 bases respectively, with 7 bases between them. The germline V gene encodes CDR1 SGDLS and CDR2 YYNGEE. The chain's CDR3 is CASSVASGSYEQYF. The CDR3 DNA reads as TGTGCCAGCAGCGTAGCGTCCGGCTCCTACGAGCAGTACTTC.

The chain carries TRBV5-6 and TRBJ1-3; a possible D gene is TRBD1 (6 bases). The CDR3 loop spans 15 amino acids. Looked up from germline, CDR1 is SGHDT and CDR2 is YYEEEE. V was clipped by 0 bases and J by 4 bases, with 11 bases between them. CDR3 DNA sequence: TGTGCCAGCAGCTTGGACAGGGTGGGAGGAAACACCATATATTTT. Protein product: CASSLDRVGGNTIYF.

The chain has TRBV18 and TRBJ1-2, with 12 positions matching TRBD1. Trimming removed 1 base from V and 4 bases from J; junction bases left unmatched: 10. The CDR3 is 18 residues long. Germline lookup yields CDR1 KGHSH and CDR2 LQKENI. CDR3 sequence reads: CASSPQNTGTGGLYGYTF. The DNA for the CDR3 is TGTGCCAGCTCACCACAAAATACCGGGACAGGGGGCCTCTATGGCTACACCTTC.

This clone appeared a single time. This sequence joins TRBV28 and TRBJ2-3; 8 nucleotides line up with TRBD2. Germline loops: CDR1 MDHEN, CDR2 SYDVKM. This CDR3 contains 15 residues. V lost 4 bases and J lost 0; bases outside the gene matches: 3. CDR3 DNA: TGTGCCAGCAGTTCCTCGGGGGGGAGCACAGATACGCAGTATTTT. Residues: CASSSSGGSTDTQYF.

The V gene is TRBV7-9, the J gene TRBJ1-3; TRBD1 matches 8 bases. The CDR3 spans 15 residues. The ends lost 5 bases at V and 1 base at J; junction bases unmatched: 4. Looked up from germline, CDR1 is SEHNR and CDR2 is FQNEAQ (reference sequence). CDR3 residues: CASSRDRGSGNTIYF. The CDR3 bases are TGTGCCAGCAGCCGAGACAGGGGATCTGGAAACACCATATATTTT.

This clone showed up just once. The CDR3 sequence is CASSYSGTSGAHTDTQYF. The CDR3 nucleotides read TGTGCCAGCAGTTACTCGGGGACTAGCGGGGCTCACACAGATACGCAGTATTTT. J is TRBJ2-3 and V is TRBV6-2 or TRBV6-3, with 13 bases aligning to TRBD2. Trimming cost V 0 bases and J 2 bases; bases outside gene matches: 5. The germline V gene has CDR1 MNHEY and CDR2 SVGEGT. The CDR3 extends over 18 amino acids.

The DNA of the CDR3 is TGCGCCAGCAGCCGAGGGACATATCAGCCCCAGCATTTT. Its protein product is CASSRGTYQPQHF. V and J are TRBV4-1 and TRBJ1-5; D may be TRBD1 (6 bases). Germline V gene data show CDR1 as MGHRA and CDR2 as YSYEKL. The length of the CDR3 is 13 residues. V was shortened by 4 bases and J by 5 bases, with 9 bases between the two germline ends.

This clone was observed a handful of times. The V call is TRBV5-4, the J call TRBJ2-5; D ambiguous. Trimming removed 0 bases at V and 0 bases at J, with 6 bases between. Germline CDR1 SGHNT, CDR2 YYREEE (reference sequence). The CDR3 covers 14 residues. CDR3 nucleotides: TGTGCCAGCAGCTTGGTCTCGTACCAAGAGACCCAGTACTTC. Its translation is CASSLVSYQETQYF.

This rearrangement joins TRBV5-1 to TRBJ2-6, with 7 bases lining up with TRBD1. This CDR3 has 17 residues. Looked up from germline, CDR1 is SGHRS and CDR2 is YFSETQ. V gave up 4 bases and J gave up 2 bases; unmatched junction bases: 9. The CDR3 nucleotides read TGCGCCAGCAGCCCAAACCGACAGGGAACTGGGGCCAACGTCCTGACTTTC. Its translation is CASSPNRQGTGANVLTF.

V and J are TRBV11-2 and TRBJ2-5; a weak D match, TRBD2 (5 bases). Between the trimmed V and J ends, which lost 0 bases and 5 bases, there was a span of 7 bases. The CDR3 spans 13 residues. Germline values: CDR1 SGHAT, CDR2 FQNNGV. This CDR3 reads CASSLDWRETQYF. The CDR3 DNA reads TGTGCCAGCAGCTTAGACTGGAGGGAGACCCAGTACTTC.

This clone showed up just once. The genes are TRBV14 and TRBJ1-1; no reliable D call. V dropped 1 base and J dropped 8 bases, with 5 bases sitting between them. CDR1 is SGHDN and CDR2 is FVKESK in the germline V gene. This CDR3 spans 11 amino acids. The CDR3 protein is CASSQAGEAFF. The CDR3 region has the DNA TGTGCCAGCAGCCAAGCGGGGGAAGCTTTCTTT.

The chain joins TRBV3-1 (or the pseudogene TRBV3-2) to TRBJ1-1, with TRBD1 as a possible D gene (6 bases). Germline loops: CDR1 LGHDT, CDR2 YNNKEL (reference sequence). V lost 2 bases and J 8 bases, leaving 9 bases between the germline ends. The CDR3 totals 12 residues. CDR3 bases: TGTGCCAGCAGCCAATTCAGGGGCGAAGCTTTCTTT. This codes for CASSQFRGEAFF.

The rearrangement joins TRBV28 to TRBJ1-2, with a tentative D call TRBD1 (5 bases). Germline values: CDR1 MDHEN, CDR2 SYDVKM. Trimming took 1 base from V and 8 from J, leaving 17 bases between them. The CDR3 is made up of 15 amino acids. The CDR3: CASSLSGVGTRGYTF. The CDR3 nucleotides are TGTGCCAGCAGTTTATCTGGGGTAGGGACTCGGGGCTACACCTTC.

There are many counts of this clone. The chain employs TRBV3-1 (or the pseudogene TRBV3-2) and TRBJ1-3, with D possibly being TRBD1 (6 bases). The CDR3 sequence is 17 residues long. Germline V gene sequence: CDR1 LGHDT, CDR2 YNNKEL (reference sequence). V shed 0 bases and J shed 3 bases, with 15 bases lying between them. CDR3: CASSQDLRGLFGNTIYF. The CDR3 DNA is TGTGCCAGCAGCCAAGATCTCAGGGGCTTGTTTGGAAACACCATATATTTT.

The gene calls are TRBV20-1 and TRBJ2-5; D is uncertain. The germline V and J ends were trimmed by 3 bases and 4 bases, with 9 bases remaining between them. Germline V lookup: CDR1 DFQATT, CDR2 SNEGSKA (reference sequence). There are 12 residues in the CDR3. The CDR3 DNA sequence: TGCAGTGCTAGTGGTAATCGAGAGACCCAGTACTTC. Its protein product is CSASGNRETQYF.

This chain links TRBV27 with TRBJ1-2; tentatively, D is TRBD1 (6 bases). The CDR3 is 13 residues long. Germline V gene sequence: CDR1 MNHEY, CDR2 SMNVEV (reference sequence). V lost 6 bases and J lost 8, with 16 bases in between. The DNA of the CDR3 is TGTGCCAGCAGCCCTAAGGCGGGGGGCGGCTACACCTTC. It encodes CASSPKAGGGYTF.

The chain links TRBV27 to TRBJ1-1; TRBD1 agrees at 7 bases. The germline CDR1 and CDR2 sequences are MNHEY and SMNVEV (reference sequence). V dropped 3 bases and J dropped 3; count of bases not matched to a gene: 4. The length of the CDR3 is 14 residues. CDR3 sequence (DNA): TGTGCCAGCAGTTTCAGGGGGAGGTACACTGAAGCTTTCTTT. Translated, it gives CASSFRGRYTEAFF.

This chain joins TRBV10-3 and TRBJ2-6; weak D call: TRBD1 (5 bases). The CDR3 totals 16 residues. Trimming shortened V by 6 bases and J by 0 bases, and 12 bases separated the two germline ends. Looked up from germline, CDR1 is ENHRY and CDR2 is SYGVKD. In DNA, the CDR3 is TGTGCCATCAGCCGCCAGGGCCCCTCTGGGGCCAACGTCCTGACTTTC. Its protein product is CAISRQGPSGANVLTF.